This T cell receptor (beta chain) was obtained from a study of immune evolution from preneoplasia to lung adenocarcinoma. Assay: immunoSEQ multiplex PCR; the TCRdb copy retains only in-frame clones and omits some. The sample consists of roughly 4,000 clones, 65% to 90% of them appearing once. Germline CDR1 and CDR2: SNHLY and FYNNEI. Trimming cost V 1 base and J 1 base; bases outside gene matches: 10. The CDR3 is 18 amino acids. The sample taken for sequencing was FFPE minimally invasive lung adenocarcinoma tissue. The chain carries TRBV2 and TRBJ2-3; TRBD2 agrees at 8 bases. The clonotype originates from a person in their sixties or seventies with lung adenocarcinoma. Written as DNA, the CDR3 is TGTGCCAGCAGTGAAGAATTAGTACTAGCGGAGCGCACAGATACGCAGTATTTT. This gives the protein CASSEELVLAERTDTQYF.